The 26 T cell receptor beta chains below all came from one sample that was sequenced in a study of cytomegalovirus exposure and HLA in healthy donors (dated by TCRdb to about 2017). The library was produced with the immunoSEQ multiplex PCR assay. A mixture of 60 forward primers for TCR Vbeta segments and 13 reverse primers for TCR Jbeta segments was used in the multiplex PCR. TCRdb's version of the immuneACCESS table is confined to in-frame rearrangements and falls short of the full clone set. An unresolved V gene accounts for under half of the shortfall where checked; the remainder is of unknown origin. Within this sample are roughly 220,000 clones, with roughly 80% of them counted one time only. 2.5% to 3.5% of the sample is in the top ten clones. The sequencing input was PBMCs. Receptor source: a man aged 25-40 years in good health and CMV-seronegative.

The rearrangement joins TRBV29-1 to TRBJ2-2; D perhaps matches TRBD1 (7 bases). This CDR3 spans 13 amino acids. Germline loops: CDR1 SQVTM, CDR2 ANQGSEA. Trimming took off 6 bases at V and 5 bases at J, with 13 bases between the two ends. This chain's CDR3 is CSVTQGGTGELFF. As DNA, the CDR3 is TGCAGCGTAACTCAGGGGGGAACCGGGGAGCTGTTTTTT.

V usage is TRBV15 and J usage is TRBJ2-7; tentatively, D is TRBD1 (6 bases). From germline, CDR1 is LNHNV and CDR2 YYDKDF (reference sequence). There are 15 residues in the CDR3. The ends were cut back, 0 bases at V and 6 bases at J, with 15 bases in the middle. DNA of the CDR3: TGTGCCACCAGCAGAGATGGTCCAGGGGCAGGCGAGCAGTACTTC. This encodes CATSRDGPGAGEQYF.

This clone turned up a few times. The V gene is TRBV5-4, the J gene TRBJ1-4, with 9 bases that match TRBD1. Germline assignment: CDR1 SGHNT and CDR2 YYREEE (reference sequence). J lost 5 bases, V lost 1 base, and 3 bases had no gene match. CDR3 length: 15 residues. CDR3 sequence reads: CASSLPGTGNEKLFF. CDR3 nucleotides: TGTGCCAGCAGCTTGCCCGGGACAGGGAATGAAAAACTGTTTTTT.

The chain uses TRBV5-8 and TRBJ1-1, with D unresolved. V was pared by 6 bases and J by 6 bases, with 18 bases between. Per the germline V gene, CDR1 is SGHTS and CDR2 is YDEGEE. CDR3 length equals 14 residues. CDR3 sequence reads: CASNSAVSDAEAFF. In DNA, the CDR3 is TGTGCCAGCAACTCAGCGGTGTCCGACGCTGAAGCTTTCTTT.

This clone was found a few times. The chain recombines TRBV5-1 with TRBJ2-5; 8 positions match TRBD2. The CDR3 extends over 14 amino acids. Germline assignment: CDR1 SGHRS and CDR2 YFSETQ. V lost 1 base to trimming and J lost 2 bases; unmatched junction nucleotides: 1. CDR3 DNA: TGCGCCAGCAGCTTGACTAGCGGACAAGAGACCCAGTACTTC. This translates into CASSLTSGQETQYF.

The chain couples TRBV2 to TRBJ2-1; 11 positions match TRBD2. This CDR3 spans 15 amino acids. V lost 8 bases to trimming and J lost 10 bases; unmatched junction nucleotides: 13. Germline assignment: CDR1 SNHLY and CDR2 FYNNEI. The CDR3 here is CASRFVAGGPGEQFF. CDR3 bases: TGTGCCAGCCGATTCGTAGCGGGGGGGCCGGGCGAGCAGTTCTTC.

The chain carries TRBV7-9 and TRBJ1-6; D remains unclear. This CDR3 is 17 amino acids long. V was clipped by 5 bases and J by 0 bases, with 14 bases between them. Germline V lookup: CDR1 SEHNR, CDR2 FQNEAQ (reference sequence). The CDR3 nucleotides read TGTGCCAGCAGCCGACGGACCGGGAGCTCCTATAATTCACCCCTCCACTTT. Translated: CASSRRTGSSYNSPLHF.

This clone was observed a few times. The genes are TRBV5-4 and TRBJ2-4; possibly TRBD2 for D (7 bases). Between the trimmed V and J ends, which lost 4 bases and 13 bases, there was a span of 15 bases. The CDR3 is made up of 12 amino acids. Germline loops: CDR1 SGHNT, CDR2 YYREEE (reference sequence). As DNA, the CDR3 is TGTGCCAGCAGCACCCGCGGGGGCGACCAGTACTTC. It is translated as CASSTRGGDQYF.

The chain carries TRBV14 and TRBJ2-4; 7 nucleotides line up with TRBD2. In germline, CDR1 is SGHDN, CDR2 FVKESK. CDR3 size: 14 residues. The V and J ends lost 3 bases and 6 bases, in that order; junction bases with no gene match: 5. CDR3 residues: CASSQGGVGNIQYF. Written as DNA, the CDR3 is TGTGCCAGCAGCCAGGGAGGGGTAGGAAACATTCAGTACTTC.

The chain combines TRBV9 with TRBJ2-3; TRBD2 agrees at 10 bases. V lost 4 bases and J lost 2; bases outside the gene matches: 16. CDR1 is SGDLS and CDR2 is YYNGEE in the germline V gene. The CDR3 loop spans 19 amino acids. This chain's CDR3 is CASSPPSLAGTLFTDTQYF. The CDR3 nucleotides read TGTGCCAGCAGCCCCCCGTCACTAGCGGGGACCCTCTTCACAGATACGCAGTATTTT.

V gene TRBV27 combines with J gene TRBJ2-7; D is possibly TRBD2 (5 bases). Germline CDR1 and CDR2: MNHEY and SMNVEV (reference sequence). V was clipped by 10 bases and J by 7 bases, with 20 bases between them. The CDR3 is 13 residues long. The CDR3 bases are TGTGCCACTTCACTAGGCGGGTCACGGGAGCAGTACTTC. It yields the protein CATSLGGSREQYF.

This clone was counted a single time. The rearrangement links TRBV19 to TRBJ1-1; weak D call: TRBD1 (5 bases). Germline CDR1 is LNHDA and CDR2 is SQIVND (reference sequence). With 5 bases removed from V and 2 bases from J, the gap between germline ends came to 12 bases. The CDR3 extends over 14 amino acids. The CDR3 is CASSSPTANTEAFF. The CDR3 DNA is TGTGCCAGTAGTTCCCCGACAGCTAACACTGAAGCTTTCTTT.

CDR3 sequence reads: CASSIGQSSYNSPLHF. DNA of the CDR3: TGCGCCAGCAGCATAGGACAGAGCTCCTATAATTCACCCCTCCACTTT. This chain uses TRBV5-1 with TRBJ1-6, with D perhaps matching TRBD1 (6 bases). Trimming removed 4 bases from V and 0 bases from J, with 11 bases in between. CDR1 is SGHRS and CDR2 is YFSETQ in the germline V gene. The CDR3 has 16 residues.

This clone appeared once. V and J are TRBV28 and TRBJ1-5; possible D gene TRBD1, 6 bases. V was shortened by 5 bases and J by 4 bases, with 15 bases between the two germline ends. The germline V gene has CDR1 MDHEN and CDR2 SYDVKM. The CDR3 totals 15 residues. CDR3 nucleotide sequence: TGTGCCAGCAGTCAGCAGGGGCGACCGAATCAGCCCCAGCATTTT. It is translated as CASSQQGRPNQPQHF.

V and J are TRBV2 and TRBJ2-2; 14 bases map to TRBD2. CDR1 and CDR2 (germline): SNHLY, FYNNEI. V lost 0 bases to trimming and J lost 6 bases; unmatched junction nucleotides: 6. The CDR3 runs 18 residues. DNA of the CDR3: TGTGCCAGCAGTGAAGCGCTTCTGGGACTAGCGGGGGCCGGGGAGCTGTTTTTT. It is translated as CASSEALLGLAGAGELFF.

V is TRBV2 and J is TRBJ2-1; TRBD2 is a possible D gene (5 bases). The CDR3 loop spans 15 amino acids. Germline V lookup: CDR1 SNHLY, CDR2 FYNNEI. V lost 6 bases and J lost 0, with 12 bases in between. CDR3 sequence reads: CASREAYVSYNEQFF. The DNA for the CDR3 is TGTGCCAGCAGGGAGGCGTATGTCTCCTACAATGAGCAGTTCTTC.

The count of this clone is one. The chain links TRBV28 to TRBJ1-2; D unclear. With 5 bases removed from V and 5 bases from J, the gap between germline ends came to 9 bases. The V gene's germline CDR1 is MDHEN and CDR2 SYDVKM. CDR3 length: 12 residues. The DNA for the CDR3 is TGTGCCAGCAGTCGAACTACTTATGGCTACACCTTC. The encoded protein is CASSRTTYGYTF.

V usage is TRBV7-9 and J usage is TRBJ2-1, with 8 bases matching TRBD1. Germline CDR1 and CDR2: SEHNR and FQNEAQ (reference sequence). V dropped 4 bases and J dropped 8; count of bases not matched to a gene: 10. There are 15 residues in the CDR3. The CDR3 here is CASSSGQGKEDEQFF. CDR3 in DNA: TGTGCCAGCAGCTCCGGACAGGGAAAGGAAGATGAGCAGTTCTTC.

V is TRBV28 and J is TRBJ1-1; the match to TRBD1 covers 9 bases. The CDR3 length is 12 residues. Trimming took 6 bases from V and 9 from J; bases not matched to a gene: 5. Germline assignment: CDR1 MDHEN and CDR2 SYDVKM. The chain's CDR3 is CASSTGGVKAFF. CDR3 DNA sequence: TGTGCCAGCAGCACAGGGGGCGTAAAAGCTTTCTTT. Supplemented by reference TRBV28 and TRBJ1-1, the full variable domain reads DVKVTQSSRYLVKRTGEKVFLECVQDMDHENMFWYRQDPGLGLRLIYFSYDVKMKEKGDIPEGYSVSREKKERFSLILESASTNQTSMYLCASSTGGVKAFFGQGTRLTVV.

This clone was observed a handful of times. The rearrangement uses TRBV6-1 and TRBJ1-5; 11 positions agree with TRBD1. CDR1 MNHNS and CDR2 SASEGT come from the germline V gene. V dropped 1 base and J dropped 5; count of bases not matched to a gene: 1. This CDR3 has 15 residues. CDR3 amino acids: CASSEGTGGDQPQHF. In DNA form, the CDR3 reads TGTGCCAGCAGTGAAGGGACAGGGGGCGATCAGCCCCAGCATTTT.

The CDR3 protein is CASENQNYEQYF. As DNA, the CDR3 is TGTGCCAGCGAGAACCAAAACTACGAGCAGTACTTC. The chain recombines TRBV6-6 with TRBJ2-5; no reliable D call. Near its end, the DNA agrees better with TRBJ2-7, so the J call may be wrong. There are 12 residues in the CDR3. Germline CDR1 is MNHNY and CDR2 is SVGAGI (reference sequence).

DNA of the CDR3: TGCGCCAGCAGCCTGCATGAGGGCTACGAGCAGTACTTC. The encoded protein is CASSLHEGYEQYF. V and J are TRBV5-1 and TRBJ2-7; a weak D match, TRBD2 (5 bases). Germline CDR1 is SGHRS and CDR2 is YFSETQ. CDR3 length: 13 amino acids. V lost 4 bases, J lost 3 bases, and 11 bases lay in between.

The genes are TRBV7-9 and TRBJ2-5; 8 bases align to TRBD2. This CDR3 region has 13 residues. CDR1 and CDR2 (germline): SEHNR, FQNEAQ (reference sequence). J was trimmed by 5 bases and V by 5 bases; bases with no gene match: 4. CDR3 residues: CASSGAGEETQYF. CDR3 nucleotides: TGTGCCAGCAGCGGAGCGGGGGAGGAGACCCAGTACTTC.

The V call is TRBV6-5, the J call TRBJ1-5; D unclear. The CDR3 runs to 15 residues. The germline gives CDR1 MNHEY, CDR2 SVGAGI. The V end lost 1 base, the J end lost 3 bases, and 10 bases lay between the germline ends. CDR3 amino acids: CASSYLAEPNQPQHF. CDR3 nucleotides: TGTGCCAGCAGTTACTTGGCGGAACCCAATCAGCCCCAGCATTTT.

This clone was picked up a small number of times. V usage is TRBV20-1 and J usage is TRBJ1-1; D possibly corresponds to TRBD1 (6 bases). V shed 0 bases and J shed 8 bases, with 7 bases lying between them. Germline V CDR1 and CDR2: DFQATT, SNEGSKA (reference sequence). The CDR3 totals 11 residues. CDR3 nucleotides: TGCAGTGCTAGAGACGGACAGGAAGCTTTCTTT. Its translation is CSARDGQEAFF.

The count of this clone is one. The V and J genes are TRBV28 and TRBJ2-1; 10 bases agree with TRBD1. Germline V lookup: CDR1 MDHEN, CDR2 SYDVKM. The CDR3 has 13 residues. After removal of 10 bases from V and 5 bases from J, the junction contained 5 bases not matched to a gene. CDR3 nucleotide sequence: TGTGCCAAGGGACAGGGGAGGAACAATGAGCAGTTCTTC. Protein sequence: CAKGQGRNNEQFF.